The text below deals with one T cell receptor (beta chain). Its specificity is not known. Per germline, CDR1 SGHRS and CDR2 YFSETQ. The CDR3 covers 17 residues. V was cut by 2 bases and J by 0 bases, with 12 bases left in between. This sample is drawn from a study of Ad26.COV2.S vaccination and SARS-CoV-2 variants. Findings and limits, study-wide: There was reportedly substantial breadth in spike-specific CD8+ and CD4+ T cell responses after vaccination.

The assay was immunoSEQ multiplex PCR, and TCRdb's table has in-frame clones only and misses some. The sample records 100,000 or so clones, roughly 75% being singletons. Specimen: peripheral blood, collected after recovery from COVID-19. The chain is built from TRBV5-1 and TRBJ2-6; D is possibly TRBD1 (6 bases). The clonotype comes from a human donor who had recovered from COVID-19. CDR3 loop: CASSLTQGYSGANVLTF. The CDR3 DNA follows: TGCGCCAGCAGCTTAACACAGGGTTACTCTGGGGCCAACGTCCTGACTTTC.